What follows are 23 T cell receptor beta chains derived from one specimen sequenced in a study of siplizumab effects on memory and regulatory T cells. Antigens for these TCRs are unknown. The mixed lymphocyte reaction cells were held in coculture (37°C) for 6 days. Profiled with immunoSEQ multiplex PCR; TCRdb holds only in-frame clones, not every one. The profile shows 3,000 to 3,500 clones, 55% of them singletons. Sequencing was done on a sample of CFSE-low (dividing) CD8+ T cells sorted from an allogeneic mixed lymphocyte reaction. The receptors were sampled from a human donor in good health; the cells came from an allogeneic mixed lymphocyte reaction. Some clones in this sample may be carry-over from other donors' samples.

The J gene is TRBJ2-1, the V gene TRBV27; 9 positions match TRBD1. Germline V gives CDR1 MNHEY, CDR2 SMNVEV (reference sequence). The CDR3 has 17 amino acids. Trimming took 3 bases from V and 3 from J; bases not matched to a gene: 9. The CDR3 coding sequence is TGTGCCAGCAGTTTTAGGGCCCCGGGACAGGGCTACAATGAGCAGTTCTTC. Amino acids: CASSFRAPGQGYNEQFF.

In its sample, this clone was seen a few times. The chain carries TRBV19 and TRBJ2-1, with D possibly being TRBD2 (5 bases). This CDR3 spans 15 amino acids. V dropped 7 bases and J dropped 4 bases, with 17 bases sitting between them. Per germline, CDR1 LNHDA and CDR2 SQIVND (reference sequence). CDR3 coding DNA: TGTGCCAGTAAGATTGGAGGCTCCCGGTACAATGAGCAGTTCTTC. This encodes CASKIGGSRYNEQFF.

The chain has TRBV19 and TRBJ1-2; D not resolved. Germline assignment: CDR1 LNHDA and CDR2 SQIVND (reference sequence). V lost 1 base and J 11 bases, leaving 14 bases between the germline ends. The CDR3 has 13 amino acids. CDR3 loop: CASSIGTDMGYTF. As DNA, the CDR3 is TGTGCCAGTAGTATAGGTACAGACATGGGGTACACCTTC.

This clone was recorded a few times. V is TRBV4-1 and J is TRBJ2-7, with 8 nucleotides matching TRBD2. The CDR3 contains 14 residues. V trimming: 4 bases; J trimming: 4 bases; junction bases outside the gene matches: 6. Germline lookup yields CDR1 MGHRA and CDR2 YSYEKL. CDR3 in DNA: TGCGCCAGCAGCCCAGCGGGAGAAGGTTACGAGCAGTACTTC. This encodes CASSPAGEGYEQYF.

The rearrangement links TRBV13 to TRBJ2-7; tentatively, D is TRBD2 (6 bases). Trimming left V 6 bases short and J 4 bases short, with 19 bases between. The germline V gene has CDR1 PRHDT and CDR2 FYEKMQ (reference sequence). CDR3 size: 15 residues. In DNA form, the CDR3 reads TGTGCCAGCAGTTCTTCCGGGACTGGCCGTTACGAGCAGTACTTC. Translation: CASSSSGTGRYEQYF.

This clone turned up a few times. The chain has TRBV7-6 and TRBJ2-7, with D possibly being TRBD1 (5 bases). This CDR3 has 14 residues. V was trimmed by 2 bases and J by 3 bases, leaving 11 bases between them. The germline CDR1 and CDR2 sequences are SGHVS and FNYEAQ. The CDR3 sequence: CASSLTGEGYEQYF. Here the CDR3 DNA reads TGTGCCAGCAGCTTAACAGGAGAAGGCTACGAGCAGTACTTC. The full variable domain, with the rest looked up from reference TRBV7-6 and TRBJ2-7, is GAGVSQSPRYKVTKRGQDVALRCDPISGHVSLYWYRQALGQGPEFLTYFNYEAQQDKSGLPNDRFSAERPEGSISTLTIQRTEQRDSAMYRCASSLTGEGYEQYFGPGTRLTVT.

The rearrangement links TRBV7-9 to TRBJ2-1, with unresolved D. This CDR3 has 14 amino acids. CDR1 and CDR2 (germline): SEHNR, FQNEAQ (reference sequence). The V end lost 0 bases, the J end lost 6 bases, and 9 bases lay between the germline ends. The CDR3 reads CASSLAFPSNEQFF. The CDR3 DNA reads as TGTGCCAGCAGCTTAGCCTTCCCTTCCAATGAGCAGTTCTTC.

This chain links TRBV12-5 with TRBJ1-2; D uncertain. CDR1 is LGHNT, CDR2 FRNRAP, per germline. The V end was cut by 1 base, the J end by 2 bases, with 8 bases between. There are 14 residues in the CDR3. The CDR3 coding sequence is TGTGCTAGTGGTTTGGGGACGGAGAACTATGGCTACACCTTC. Translating gives CASGLGTENYGYTF. Drawing the rest from reference TRBV12-5 and TRBJ1-2, the complete variable domain is DARVTQTPRHKVTEMGQEVTMRCQPILGHNTVFWYRQTMMQGLELLAYFRNRAPLDDSGMPKDRFSAEMPDATLATLKIQPSEPRDSAVYFCASGLGTENYGYTFGSGTRLTVV.

V and J are TRBV12-5 and TRBJ1-3; D may be TRBD1 (6 bases). The V and J ends lost 4 bases and 6 bases respectively, with 13 bases between them. Per the germline V gene, CDR1 is LGHNT and CDR2 is FRNRAP. The CDR3 totals 14 residues. The CDR3 region is CASGWGGIENTIYF. CDR3 coding DNA: TGTGCTAGTGGTTGGGGGGGCATTGAAAACACCATATATTTT.

This chain links TRBV11-2 with TRBJ2-1; TRBD2 aligns across 7 bases. The CDR3 has 16 residues. Trimming removed 0 bases from V and 5 bases from J; junction bases left unmatched: 7. Germline CDR1 is SGHAT and CDR2 is FQNNGV. In DNA form, the CDR3 reads TGTGCCAGCAGCTTAGAACCAGCGGGGATCAACAATGAGCAGTTCTTC. Translated: CASSLEPAGINNEQFF.

The DNA of the CDR3 is TGTGCCAGCAGCGCCCACAGGGGCGAGCAGTACTTC. Translated, it gives CASSAHRGEQYF. The chain combines TRBV9 with TRBJ2-7; TRBD1 aligns across 7 bases. This CDR3 region has 12 residues. Per the germline V gene, CDR1 is SGDLS and CDR2 is YYNGEE. J gave up 6 bases and V 3 bases, and 3 bases lay outside the gene matches.

This sequence joins TRBV7-6 and TRBJ1-6; weak D call: TRBD1 (6 bases). CDR1 and CDR2 from the germline V gene are SGHVS and FNYEAQ. This CDR3 has 15 amino acids. The V end lost 5 bases, the J end lost 10 bases, and 18 bases lay between the germline ends. The CDR3 here is CASSQEGGQHSPLHF. The CDR3 DNA is TGTGCCAGCAGCCAGGAGGGGGGGCAGCACTCACCCCTCCACTTT.

V is TRBV6-1 and J is TRBJ2-7; D ambiguous. The CDR3 contains 12 residues. Germline lookup yields CDR1 MNHNS and CDR2 SASEGT. Trimming stripped 6 bases from V and 3 bases from J, with 9 bases between. Written as DNA, the CDR3 is TGTGCCAGCAGGAGTTGGGGCTACGAGCAGTACTTC. Protein: CASRSWGYEQYF.

J is TRBJ2-7 and V is TRBV7-9; 7 nucleotides line up with TRBD2. The CDR3 runs to 12 residues. Germline CDR1 SEHNR, CDR2 FQNEAQ (reference sequence). The J segment lost 5 bases and the V segment lost 5 bases, leaving 3 bases of the junction unmatched. The CDR3 DNA reads as TGTGCCAGCAGCACGGGACTAAACGAGCAGTACTTC. It specifies CASSTGLNEQYF.

This clone was found once. J is TRBJ1-1 and V is TRBV11-1; D might be TRBD1 (5 bases). Trimming took off 3 bases at V and 2 bases at J, with 13 bases between the two ends. The CDR3 is 15 amino acids. From germline, CDR1 is SGHAT and CDR2 FQDESV (reference sequence). CDR3 bases: TGTGCCAGCAGCTTGTACGACAGTTCTAACACTGAAGCTTTCTTT. Amino acid sequence: CASSLYDSSNTEAFF.

The rearrangement links TRBV4-1 to TRBJ2-7; 7 bases line up with TRBD1. This CDR3 spans 14 amino acids. The V gene end was trimmed by 1 base and the J gene end by 2 bases; junction bases not matched to a gene: 2. Germline CDR1 MGHRA, CDR2 YSYEKL. The CDR3 sequence: CASSQGRGPYEQYF. The CDR3 DNA follows: TGCGCCAGCAGCCAAGGAAGGGGGCCCTACGAGCAGTACTTC.

The rearrangement links TRBV28 to TRBJ2-1; D is uncertain. The CDR3 sequence is 13 residues long. V was shortened by 6 bases and J by 4 bases, with 10 bases between the two germline ends. The germline V gene encodes CDR1 MDHEN and CDR2 SYDVKM. The CDR3 DNA follows: TGTGCCAGCAGGACGACTGGTTACAATGAGCAGTTCTTC. Amino acid sequence: CASRTTGYNEQFF.

The V gene is TRBV15, the J gene TRBJ1-5; D is unclear. V dropped 0 bases and J dropped 4 bases, with 13 bases sitting between them. The CDR3 runs to 16 residues. Germline V gene lookup returns CDR1 LNHNV and CDR2 YYDKDF (reference sequence). In nucleotides, the CDR3 is TGTGCCACCAGCAGAGATCCGATTGGGGTAAATCAGCCCCAGCATTTT. Translation: CATSRDPIGVNQPQHF.

The V call is TRBV4-1, the J call TRBJ2-7, with 10 bases that match TRBD2. V shed 7 bases and J 2 bases; nucleotides not matched to a gene: 8. This CDR3 is built from 15 residues. CDR1 and CDR2 from the germline V gene are MGHRA and YSYEKL. Written as DNA, the CDR3 is TGCGCCAGCACCTACCAACTAGCGGGACCCTACGAGCAGTACTTC. Its translation is CASTYQLAGPYEQYF.

V is TRBV11-3 and J is TRBJ2-5, with D maybe TRBD2 (5 bases). Trimming pared 5 bases from V and 2 bases from J, leaving 9 bases between. There are 13 residues in the CDR3. Germline loops: CDR1 SGHNT, CDR2 YENEEA. This chain's CDR3 is CASSTRLQETQYF. In DNA, the CDR3 is TGTGCCAGCAGCACTAGACTACAAGAGACCCAGTACTTC.

This clone is large (0.1 to 1%). This chain links TRBV5-6 with TRBJ1-6; no firm D call. V lost 2 bases and J lost 9, with 12 bases in between. The CDR3 runs to 14 residues. Germline-derived CDR1 and CDR2 are SGHDT and YYEEEE. CDR3 loop: CASSFSQWGSPLHF. The CDR3 nucleotides read TGTGCCAGCAGCTTCAGCCAGTGGGGTTCACCCCTCCACTTT.

The chain carries TRBV27 and TRBJ2-7; 7 nucleotides align to TRBD2. The length of the CDR3 is 14 residues. Germline V gives CDR1 MNHEY, CDR2 SMNVEV (reference sequence). J gave up 0 bases and V 8 bases, and 7 bases lay outside the gene matches. This CDR3 reads CASSPGLLSYEQYF. As DNA, the CDR3 is TGTGCCAGCTCCCCGGGACTACTCTCCTACGAGCAGTACTTC.

The V and J genes are TRBV19 and TRBJ2-7, with unresolved D. Per the germline V gene, CDR1 is LNHDA and CDR2 is SQIVND (reference sequence). This CDR3 has 13 residues. V was pared by 3 bases and J by 4 bases, with 10 bases between. CDR3 in DNA: TGTGCCAGTAGTATCGGAGTCGGTTACGAGCAGTACTTC. This gives the protein CASSIGVGYEQYF. Full variable domain (outside the CDR3, taken from reference TRBV19 and TRBJ2-7): DGGITQSPKYLFRKEGQNVTLSCEQNLNHDAMYWYRQDPGQGLRLIYYSQIVNDFQKGDIAEGYSVSREKKESFPLTVTSAQKNPTAFYLCASSIGVGYEQYFGPGTRLTVT.